This TCR beta chain comes out of a study of cytomegalovirus exposure and HLA in healthy donors. This clone showed up just a few times. The antigen remains unidentified. Looked up from germline, CDR1 is SQVTM and CDR2 is ANQGSEA. The CDR3 runs to 14 residues. The V segment lost 4 bases and the J segment 3 bases; nucleotides outside the gene matches: 5. Regarding the study as a whole: Later analysis identified a missense DCLRE1C variant that was linked to TCR beta V- and J-gene trimming. A classifier reportedly called cytomegalovirus status with high sensitivity and specificity.

PCR employed 60 Vbeta and 13 Jbeta primers. Profiling relied on immunoSEQ multiplex PCR, and the TCRdb table lists in-frame clones only, not all of them. The data contain under 130,000 clones, approximately 66% of them singletons. The sample taken for sequencing was PBMCs. The chain carries TRBV29-1 and TRBJ2-3; TRBD2 agrees at 9 bases. The TCR was taken from a woman aged 45-59 years in good health and CMV-seronegative. The CDR3 coding sequence is TGCAGCGTTGCGCCGGGACTAGCTACAGATACGCAGTATTTT. Translated: CSVAPGLATDTQYF.